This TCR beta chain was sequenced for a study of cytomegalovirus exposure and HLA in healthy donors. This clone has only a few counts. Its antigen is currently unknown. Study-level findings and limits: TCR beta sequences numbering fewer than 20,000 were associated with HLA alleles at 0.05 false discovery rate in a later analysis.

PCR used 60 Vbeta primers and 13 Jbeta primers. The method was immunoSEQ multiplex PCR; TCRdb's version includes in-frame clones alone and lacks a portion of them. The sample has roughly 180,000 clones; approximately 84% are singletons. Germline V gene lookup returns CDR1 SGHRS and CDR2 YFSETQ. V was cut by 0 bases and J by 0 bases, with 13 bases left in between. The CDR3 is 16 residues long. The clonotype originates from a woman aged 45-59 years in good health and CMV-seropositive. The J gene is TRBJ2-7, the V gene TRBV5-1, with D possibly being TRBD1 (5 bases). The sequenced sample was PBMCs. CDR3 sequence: CASSLVQASNSYEQYF. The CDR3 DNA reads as TGCGCCAGCAGCTTGGTACAGGCCAGCAACTCCTACGAGCAGTACTTC.